The clone carrying this T cell receptor (beta chain) was seen only once. Its antigen is unknown. No neoadjuvant therapy was given before resection to the patients supplying these archived tumor blocks. Germline values: CDR1 MNHNS, CDR2 SASEGT. The V gene lost 1 base and the J gene lost 5 bases, with 9 bases spanning the gap. This CDR3 contains 14 residues. This sample was taken from a study of CXCR4 blockade with PD-1 therapy in pancreatic cancer. Regarding the study as a whole: More frequent amino acid clones had more nucleotide rearrangements, suggesting convergent selection. Tumor clonality averaged approximately 0.15 versus 0.05 in healthy blood, not predicting survival. Without paired alpha-beta data, shared specificity of dominant clones is unconfirmed.

Libraries were prepared by immunoSEQ multiplex PCR; TCRdb keeps only in-frame clonotypes and omits some of them. The sample yields 8,700 or so clones, around three fifths seen once. This TCR was recovered from a human donor with pancreatic ductal adenocarcinoma. Sequencing used tumor tissue. The rearrangement joins TRBV6-1 to TRBJ2-1; D remains ambiguous. The CDR3 region is CASSEGGFHNEQFF. The CDR3, as DNA: TGTGCCAGCAGTGAAGGAGGATTCCACAATGAGCAGTTCTTC.